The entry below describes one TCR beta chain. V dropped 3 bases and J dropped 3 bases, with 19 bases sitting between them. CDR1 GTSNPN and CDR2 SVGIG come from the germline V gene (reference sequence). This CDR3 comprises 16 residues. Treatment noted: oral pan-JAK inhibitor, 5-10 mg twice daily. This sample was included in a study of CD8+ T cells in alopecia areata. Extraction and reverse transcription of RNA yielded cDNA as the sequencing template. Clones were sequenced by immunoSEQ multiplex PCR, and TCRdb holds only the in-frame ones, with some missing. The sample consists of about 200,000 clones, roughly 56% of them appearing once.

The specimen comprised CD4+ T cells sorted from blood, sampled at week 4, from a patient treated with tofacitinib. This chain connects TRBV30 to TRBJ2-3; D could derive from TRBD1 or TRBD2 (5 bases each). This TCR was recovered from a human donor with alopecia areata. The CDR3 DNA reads TGTGCCTGGAGCGATACATTCCTTTGGGGGACAGATACGCAGTATTTT. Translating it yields CAWSDTFLWGTDTQYF.